The present T cell receptor beta chain was sequenced within a study of OX40 agonist ivuxolimab in advanced cancers. Whole-study context: Patients with prior anti-PD-1, anti-PD-L1 or anti-CTLA-4 therapy were eligible; less than 50% had some.

Remarks on this clone: Its antigen is as yet unknown.

Measured with immunoSEQ multiplex PCR; TCRdb has only the in-frame clones, and not every one. The sample yields more than 75,000 clones, over 75% seen once. Whole-study findings and limits: The CD4+ and CD8+ T cells in the blood had expanded clonally by week 6 at 0.1 to 3.0 mg/kg.

Prior autoimmune disease or systemic immunosuppression barred patients. Material: CD4+ or CD8+ T cells sorted from blood, obtained in a trial of the OX40 agonist ivuxolimab. The sequence was obtained from an adult with an advanced solid tumor such as melanoma, head and neck, liver or kidney cancer.

CDR3: CASSFGLAGPHYEQYF. The CDR3 DNA is TGTGCCAGCAGCTTCGGACTAGCGGGACCCCACTACGAGCAGTACTTC. This chain joins TRBV7-9 and TRBJ2-7, with TRBD2 matching over 12 bases. With V trimmed by 3 bases and J by 3 bases, 6 bases remained unmatched. CDR1 is SEHNR, CDR2 FQNEAQ, per germline (reference sequence). CDR3 size: 16 residues.